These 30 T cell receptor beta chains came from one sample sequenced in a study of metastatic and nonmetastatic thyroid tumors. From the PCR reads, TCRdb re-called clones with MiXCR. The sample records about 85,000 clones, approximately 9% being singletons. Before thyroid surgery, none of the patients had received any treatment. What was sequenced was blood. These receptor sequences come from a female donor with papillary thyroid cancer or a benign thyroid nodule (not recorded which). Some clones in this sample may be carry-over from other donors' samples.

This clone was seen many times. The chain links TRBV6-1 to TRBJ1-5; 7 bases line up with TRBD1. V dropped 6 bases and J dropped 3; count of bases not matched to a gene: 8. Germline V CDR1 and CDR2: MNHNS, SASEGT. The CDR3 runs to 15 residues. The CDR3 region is CASRREGQTNQPQHF. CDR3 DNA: TGTGCCAGCAGAAGAGAGGGACAGACCAATCAGCCCCAGCATTTT.

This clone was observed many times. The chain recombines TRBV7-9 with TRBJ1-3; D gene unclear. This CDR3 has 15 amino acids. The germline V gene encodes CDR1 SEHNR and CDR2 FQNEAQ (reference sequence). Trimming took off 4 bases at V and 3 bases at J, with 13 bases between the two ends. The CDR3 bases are TGTGCCAGCAGCTCCCTAGGACGCTTTGGAAACACCATATATTTT. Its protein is CASSSLGRFGNTIYF.

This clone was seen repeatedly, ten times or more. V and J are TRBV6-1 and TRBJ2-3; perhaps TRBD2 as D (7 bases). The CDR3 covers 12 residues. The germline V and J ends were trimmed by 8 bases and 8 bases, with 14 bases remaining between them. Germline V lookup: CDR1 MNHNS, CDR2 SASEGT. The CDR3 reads CASRGAEGTQYF. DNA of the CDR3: TGTGCCAGCCGGGGGGCCGAAGGTACGCAGTATTTT.

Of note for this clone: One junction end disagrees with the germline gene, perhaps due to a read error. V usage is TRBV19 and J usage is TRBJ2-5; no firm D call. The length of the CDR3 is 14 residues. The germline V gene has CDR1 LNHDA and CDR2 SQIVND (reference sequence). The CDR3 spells CAISGELGRETQYF. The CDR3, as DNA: TGTGCCATTAGTGGAGAGTTGGGTCGGGAGACCCAGTACTTC.

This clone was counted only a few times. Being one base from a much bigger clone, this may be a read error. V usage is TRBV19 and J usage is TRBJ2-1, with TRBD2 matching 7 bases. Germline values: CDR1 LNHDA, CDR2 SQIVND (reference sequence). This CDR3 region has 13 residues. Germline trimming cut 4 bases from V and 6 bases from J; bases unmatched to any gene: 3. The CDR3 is CASSSRGVNEQFF. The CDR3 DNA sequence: TGTGCCAGTAGTAGTCGGGGGGTCAATGAGCAGTTCTTC.

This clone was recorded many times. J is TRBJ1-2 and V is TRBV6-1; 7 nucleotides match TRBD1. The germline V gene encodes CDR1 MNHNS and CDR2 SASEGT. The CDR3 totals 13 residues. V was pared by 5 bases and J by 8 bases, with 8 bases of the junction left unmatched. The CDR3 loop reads CASSFGTELGYTF. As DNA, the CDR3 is TGTGCCAGCAGTTTCGGGACAGAACTAGGCTACACCTTC.

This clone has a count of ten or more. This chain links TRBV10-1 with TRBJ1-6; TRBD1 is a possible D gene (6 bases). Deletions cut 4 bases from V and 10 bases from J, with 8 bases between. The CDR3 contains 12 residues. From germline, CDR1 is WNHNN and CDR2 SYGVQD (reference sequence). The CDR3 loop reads CASSGGQSPLHF. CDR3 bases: TGCGCCAGCAGTGGAGGACAGTCACCCCTCCACTTT.

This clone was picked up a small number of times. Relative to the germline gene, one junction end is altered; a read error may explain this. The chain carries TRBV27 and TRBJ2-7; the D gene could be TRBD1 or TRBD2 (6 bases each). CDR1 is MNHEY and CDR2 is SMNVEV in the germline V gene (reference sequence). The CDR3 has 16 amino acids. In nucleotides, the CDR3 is TGTGCCAGCAGTTTATCGACTCCTCCGGGGGCCTACGAGCGGCACTTC. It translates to CASSLSTPPGAYERHF.

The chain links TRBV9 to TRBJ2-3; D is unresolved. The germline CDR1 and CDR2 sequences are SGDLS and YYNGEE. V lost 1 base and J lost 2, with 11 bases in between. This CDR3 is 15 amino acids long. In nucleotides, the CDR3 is TGTGCCAGCAGCGTACGGCAGGCCGCCACAGATACGCAGTATTTT. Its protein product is CASSVRQAATDTQYF.

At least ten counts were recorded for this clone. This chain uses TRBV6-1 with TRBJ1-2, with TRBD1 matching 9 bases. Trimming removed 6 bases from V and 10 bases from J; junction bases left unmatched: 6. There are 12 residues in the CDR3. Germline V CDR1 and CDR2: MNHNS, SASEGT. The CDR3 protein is CASRTDRGFYTF. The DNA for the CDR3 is TGTGCCAGCAGAACCGACAGGGGGTTCTACACCTTC.

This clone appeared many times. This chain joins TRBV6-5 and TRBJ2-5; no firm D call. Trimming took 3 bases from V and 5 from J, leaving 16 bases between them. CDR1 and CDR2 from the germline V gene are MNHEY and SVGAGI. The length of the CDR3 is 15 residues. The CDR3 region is CASSYSTLVRETQYF. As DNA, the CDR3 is TGTGCCAGCAGTTATAGTACGCTGGTTCGGGAGACCCAGTACTTC.

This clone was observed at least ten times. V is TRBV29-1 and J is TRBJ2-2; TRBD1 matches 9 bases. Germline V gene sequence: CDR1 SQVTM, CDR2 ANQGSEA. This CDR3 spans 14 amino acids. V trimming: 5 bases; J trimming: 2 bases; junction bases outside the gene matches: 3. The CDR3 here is CSVKDRGNTGELFF. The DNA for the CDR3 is TGCAGCGTTAAGGACAGGGGTAACACCGGGGAGCTGTTTTTT.

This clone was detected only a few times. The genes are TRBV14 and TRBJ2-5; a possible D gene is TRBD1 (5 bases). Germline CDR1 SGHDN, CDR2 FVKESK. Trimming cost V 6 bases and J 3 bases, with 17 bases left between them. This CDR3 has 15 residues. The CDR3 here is CASSREGVLKETQYF. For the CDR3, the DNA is TGTGCCAGCAGTCGAGAAGGGGTACTCAAAGAGACCCAGTACTTC.

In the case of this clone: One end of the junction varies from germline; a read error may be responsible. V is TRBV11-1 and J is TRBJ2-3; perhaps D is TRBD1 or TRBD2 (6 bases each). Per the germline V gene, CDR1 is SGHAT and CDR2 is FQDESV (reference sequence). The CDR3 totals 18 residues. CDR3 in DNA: TGTGCCATCAGCTTATGGGGACATGGGGCCGGGACTCAGGATACGCAGTATTTT. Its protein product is CAISLWGHGAGTQDTQYF.

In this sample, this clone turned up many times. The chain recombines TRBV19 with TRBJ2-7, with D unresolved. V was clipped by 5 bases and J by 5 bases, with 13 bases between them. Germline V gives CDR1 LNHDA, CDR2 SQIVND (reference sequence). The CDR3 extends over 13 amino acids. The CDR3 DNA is TGTGCCAGTAGTTTCGGAAGGTCCGACGAGCAGTACTTC. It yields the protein CASSFGRSDEQYF. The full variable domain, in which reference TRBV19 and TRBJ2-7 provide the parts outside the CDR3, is DGGITQSPKYLFRKEGQNVTLSCEQNLNHDAMYWYRQDPGQGLRLIYYSQIVNDFQKGDIAEGYSVSREKKESFPLTVTSAQKNPTAFYLCASSFGRSDEQYFGPGTRLTVT.

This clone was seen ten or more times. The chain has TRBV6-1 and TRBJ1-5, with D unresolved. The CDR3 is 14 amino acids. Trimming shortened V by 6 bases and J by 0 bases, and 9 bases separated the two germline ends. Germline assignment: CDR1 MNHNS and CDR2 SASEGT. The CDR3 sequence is CASSLTYSNQPQHF. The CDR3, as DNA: TGTGCCAGCAGCCTAACGTATAGCAATCAGCCCCAGCATTTT.

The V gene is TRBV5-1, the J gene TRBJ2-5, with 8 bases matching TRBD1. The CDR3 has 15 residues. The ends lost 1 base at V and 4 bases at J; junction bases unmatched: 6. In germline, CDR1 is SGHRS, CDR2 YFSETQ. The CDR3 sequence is CASSLSPGGSETQYF. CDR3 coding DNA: TGCGCCAGCAGCTTGTCGCCAGGGGGCTCAGAGACCCAGTACTTC. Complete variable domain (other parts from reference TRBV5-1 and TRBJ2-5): KAGVTQTPRYLIKTRGQQVTLSCSPISGHRSVSWYQQTPGQGLQFLFEYFSETQRNKGNFPGRFSGRQFSNSRSEMNVSTLELGDSALYLCASSLSPGGSETQYFGPGTRLLVL.

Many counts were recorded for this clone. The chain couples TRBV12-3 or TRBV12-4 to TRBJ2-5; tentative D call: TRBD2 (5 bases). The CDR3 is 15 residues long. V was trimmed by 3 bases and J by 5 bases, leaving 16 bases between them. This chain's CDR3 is CASSFGGSGGETQYF. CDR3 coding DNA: TGTGCCAGCAGTTTTGGTGGGTCGGGCGGGGAGACCCAGTACTTC.

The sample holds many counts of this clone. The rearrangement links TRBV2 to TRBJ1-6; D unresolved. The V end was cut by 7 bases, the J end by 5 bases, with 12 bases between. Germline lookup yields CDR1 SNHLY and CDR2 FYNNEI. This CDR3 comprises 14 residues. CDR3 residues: CASIDGSNNSPLHF. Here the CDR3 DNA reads TGTGCCAGCATTGACGGATCCAATAATTCACCCCTCCACTTT.

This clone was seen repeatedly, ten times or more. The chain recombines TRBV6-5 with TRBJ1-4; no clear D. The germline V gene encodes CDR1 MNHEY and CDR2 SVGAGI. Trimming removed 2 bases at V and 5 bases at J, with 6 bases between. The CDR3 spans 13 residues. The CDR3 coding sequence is TGTGCCAGCAGTTACATACGGAATGAAAAACTGTTTTTT. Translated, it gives CASSYIRNEKLFF.

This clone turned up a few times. The CDR3 nucleotides read TGCGCCAGCGCTGGGCTTCTGAACACTGAAGCTTTCTTT. It specifies CASAGLLNTEAFF. The chain combines TRBV10-2 with TRBJ1-1; D gene ambiguous. This CDR3 contains 13 residues. Between the trimmed V and J ends, which lost 8 bases and 0 bases, there was a span of 10 bases. Germline lookup yields CDR1 WSHSY and CDR2 SAAADI.

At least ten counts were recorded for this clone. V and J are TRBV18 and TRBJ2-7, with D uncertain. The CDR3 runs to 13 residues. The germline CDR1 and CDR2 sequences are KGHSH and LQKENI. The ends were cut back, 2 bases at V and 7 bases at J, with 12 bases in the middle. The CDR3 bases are TGTGCCAGCTCACCAACGTCCCGGATGGAGCAGTACTTC. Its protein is CASSPTSRMEQYF.

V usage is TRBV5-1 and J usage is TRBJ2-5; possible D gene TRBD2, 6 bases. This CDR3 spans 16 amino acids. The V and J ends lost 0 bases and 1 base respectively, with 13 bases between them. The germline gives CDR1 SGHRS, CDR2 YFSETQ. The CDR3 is CASSLEAGSLQETQYF. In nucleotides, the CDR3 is TGCGCCAGCAGCTTGGAGGCGGGGAGCCTCCAAGAGACCCAGTACTTC. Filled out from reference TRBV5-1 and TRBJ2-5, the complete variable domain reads KAGVTQTPRYLIKTRGQQVTLSCSPISGHRSVSWYQQTPGQGLQFLFEYFSETQRNKGNFPGRFSGRQFSNSRSEMNVSTLELGDSALYLCASSLEAGSLQETQYFGPGTRLLVL.

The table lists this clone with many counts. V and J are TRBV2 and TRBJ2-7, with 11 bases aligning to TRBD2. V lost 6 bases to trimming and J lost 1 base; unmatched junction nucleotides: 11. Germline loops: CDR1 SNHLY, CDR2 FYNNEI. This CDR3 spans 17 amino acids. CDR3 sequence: CASSPTSGAATSYEQYF. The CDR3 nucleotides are TGTGCCAGCAGCCCGACTAGCGGGGCCGCCACGTCCTACGAGCAGTACTTC.

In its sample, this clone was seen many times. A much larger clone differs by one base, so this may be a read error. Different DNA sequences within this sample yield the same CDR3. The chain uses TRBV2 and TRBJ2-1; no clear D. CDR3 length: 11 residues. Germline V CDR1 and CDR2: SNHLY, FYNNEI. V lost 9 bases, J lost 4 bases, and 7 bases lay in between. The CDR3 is CASRWYNEQFF. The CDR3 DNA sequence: TGTGCCAGTAGATGGTACAATGAGCAGTTCTTC.

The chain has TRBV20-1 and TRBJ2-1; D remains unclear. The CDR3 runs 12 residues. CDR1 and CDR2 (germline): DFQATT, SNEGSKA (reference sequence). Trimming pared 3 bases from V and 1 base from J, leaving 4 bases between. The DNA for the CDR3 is TGCAGTGCTAGCGGGTCCTACAATGAGCAGTTCTTC. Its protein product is CSASGSYNEQFF.

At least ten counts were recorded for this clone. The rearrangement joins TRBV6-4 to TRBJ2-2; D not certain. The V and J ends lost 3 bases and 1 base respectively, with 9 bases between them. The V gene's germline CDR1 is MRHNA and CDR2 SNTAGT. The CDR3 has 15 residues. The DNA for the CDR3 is TGTGCCAGCAGTGATTCAGGCGGGAACACCGGGGAGCTGTTTTTT. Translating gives CASSDSGGNTGELFF.

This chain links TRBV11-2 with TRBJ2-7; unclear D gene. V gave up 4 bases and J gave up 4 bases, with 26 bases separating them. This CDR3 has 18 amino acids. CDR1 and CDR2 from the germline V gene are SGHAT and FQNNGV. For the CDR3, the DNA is TGTGCCAGCAGCTCCTGGCAAGTTCTGACTGAAAAGACGTACGAGCAGTACTTC. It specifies CASSSWQVLTEKTYEQYF.

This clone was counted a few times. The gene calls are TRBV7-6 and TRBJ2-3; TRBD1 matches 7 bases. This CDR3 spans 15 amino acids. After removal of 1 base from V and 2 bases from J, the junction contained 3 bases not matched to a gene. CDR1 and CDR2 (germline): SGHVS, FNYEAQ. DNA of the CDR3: TGTGCCAGCAGCTTAGGGGACAGCCTCACAGATACGCAGTATTTT. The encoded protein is CASSLGDSLTDTQYF.

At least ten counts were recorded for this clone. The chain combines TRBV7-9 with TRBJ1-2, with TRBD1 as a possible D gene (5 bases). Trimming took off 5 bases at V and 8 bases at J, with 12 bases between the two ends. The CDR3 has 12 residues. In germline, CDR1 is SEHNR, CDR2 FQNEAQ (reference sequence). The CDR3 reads CASSPGGKGYTF. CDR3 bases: TGTGCCAGCAGCCCCGGGGGGAAAGGCTACACCTTC.